What follows describes a single T cell receptor beta chain. This sample is drawn from a study of blood T cell repertoires in COVID-19. Study details: Samples came from the United States, Italy and Spain, spanning acute and convalescent COVID-19. Sources were T cells, B-cell-depleted T cells, or PBMCs; the material itself was cDNA or gDNA.

As processed by the authors: Reference gene primer amplification in the assay estimated nucleated cell counts. TCRdb keeps only in-frame clones here, not all; method: immunoSEQ multiplex PCR. That table supplies the V and J calls and clone size; D and trimming were determined from the DNA. Of a few hundred thousand clones in the sample, roughly nine tenths were seen once. V dropped 5 bases and J dropped 6; count of bases not matched to a gene: 9. The CDR3 extends over 16 amino acids. Germline V gene lookup returns CDR1 PRHDT and CDR2 FYEKMQ (reference sequence). The TCR comes from a man younger than 35 who had recovered from COVID-19. Sequencing was done on a sample of peripheral blood. This rearrangement joins TRBV13 to TRBJ2-1; 11 bases are shared with TRBD2. This chain's CDR3 is CASSATSGGFSNEQFF. The DNA of the CDR3 is TGTGCCAGCAGCGCCACTAGCGGGGGCTTTTCCAATGAGCAGTTCTTC. Variable domain in full (rest from reference TRBV13 and TRBJ2-1): AAGVIQSPRHLIKEKRETATLKCYPIPRHDTVYWYQQGPGQDPQFLISFYEKMQSDKGSIPDRFSAQQFSDYHSELNMSSLELGDSALYFCASSATSGGFSNEQFFGPGTRLTVL.